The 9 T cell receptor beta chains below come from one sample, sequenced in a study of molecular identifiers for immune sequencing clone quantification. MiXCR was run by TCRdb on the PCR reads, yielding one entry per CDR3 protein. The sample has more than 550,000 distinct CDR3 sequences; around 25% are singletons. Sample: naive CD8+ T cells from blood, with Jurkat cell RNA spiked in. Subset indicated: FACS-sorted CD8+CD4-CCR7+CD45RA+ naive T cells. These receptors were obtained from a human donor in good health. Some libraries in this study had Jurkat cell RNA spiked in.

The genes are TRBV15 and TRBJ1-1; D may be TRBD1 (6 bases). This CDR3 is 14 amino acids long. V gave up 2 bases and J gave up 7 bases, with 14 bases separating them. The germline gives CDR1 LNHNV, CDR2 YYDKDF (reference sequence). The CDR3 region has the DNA TGTGCCACCAGCAGAAAGGGACACGGCTATGAAGCTTTCTTT. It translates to CATSRKGHGYEAFF. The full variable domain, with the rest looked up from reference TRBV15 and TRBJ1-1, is DAMVIQNPRYQVTQFGKPVTLSCSQTLNHNVMYWYQQKSSQAPKLLFHYYDKDFNNEADTPDNFQSRRPNTSFCFLDIRSPGLGDTAMYLCATSRKGHGYEAFFGQGTRLTVV.

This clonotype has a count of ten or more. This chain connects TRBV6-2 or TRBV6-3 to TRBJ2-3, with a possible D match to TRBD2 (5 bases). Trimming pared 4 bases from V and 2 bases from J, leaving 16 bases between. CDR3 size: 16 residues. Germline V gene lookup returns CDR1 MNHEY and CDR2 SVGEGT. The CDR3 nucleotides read TGTGCCAGCAGTTCCGACCCGATAGCGCCCACAGATACGCAGTATTTT. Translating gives CASSSDPIAPTDTQYF.

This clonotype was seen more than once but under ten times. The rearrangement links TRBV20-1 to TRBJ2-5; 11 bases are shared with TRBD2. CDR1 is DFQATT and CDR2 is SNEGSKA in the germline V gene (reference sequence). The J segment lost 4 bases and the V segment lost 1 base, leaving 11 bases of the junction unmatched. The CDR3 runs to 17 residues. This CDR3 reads CSARAIAGGPIPETQYF. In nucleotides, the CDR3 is TGCAGTGCTAGAGCAATAGCGGGAGGGCCAATCCCAGAGACCCAGTACTTC.

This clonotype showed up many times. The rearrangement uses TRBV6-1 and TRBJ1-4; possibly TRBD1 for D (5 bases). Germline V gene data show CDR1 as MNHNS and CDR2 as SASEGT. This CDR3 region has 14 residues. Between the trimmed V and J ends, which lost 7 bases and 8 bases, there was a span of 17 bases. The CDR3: CASTHWDRQEKLFF. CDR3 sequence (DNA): TGTGCCAGCACCCATTGGGACCGGCAGGAAAAACTGTTTTTT.

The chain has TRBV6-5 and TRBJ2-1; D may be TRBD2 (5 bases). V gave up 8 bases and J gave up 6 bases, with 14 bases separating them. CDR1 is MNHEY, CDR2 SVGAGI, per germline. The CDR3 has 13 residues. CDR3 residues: CASGGTRSNEQFF. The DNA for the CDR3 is TGTGCCAGCGGAGGCACGCGCTCCAATGAGCAGTTCTTC.

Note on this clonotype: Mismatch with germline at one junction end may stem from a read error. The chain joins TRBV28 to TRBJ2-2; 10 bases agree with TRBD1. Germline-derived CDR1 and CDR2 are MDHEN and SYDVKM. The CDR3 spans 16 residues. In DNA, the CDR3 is TGTGGCAGCAGCTTCGCCCGGGACAGGGGTACCGGGGAGCTGTTTTTT. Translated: CGSSFARDRGTGELFF.

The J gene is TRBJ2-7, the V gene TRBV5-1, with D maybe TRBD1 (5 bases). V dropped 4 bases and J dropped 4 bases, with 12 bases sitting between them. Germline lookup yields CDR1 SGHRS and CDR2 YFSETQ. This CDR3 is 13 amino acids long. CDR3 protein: CASSPLTGYEQYF. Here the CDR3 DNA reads TGCGCCAGCAGCCCTTTAACAGGATACGAGCAGTACTTC.

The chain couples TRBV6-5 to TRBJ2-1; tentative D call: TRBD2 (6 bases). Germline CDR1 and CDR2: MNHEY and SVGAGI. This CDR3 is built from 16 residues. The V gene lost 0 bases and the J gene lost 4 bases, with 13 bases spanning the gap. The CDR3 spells CASSYSLGSSYNEQFF. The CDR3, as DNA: TGTGCCAGCAGTTACTCCCTCGGGAGTAGTTACAATGAGCAGTTCTTC.

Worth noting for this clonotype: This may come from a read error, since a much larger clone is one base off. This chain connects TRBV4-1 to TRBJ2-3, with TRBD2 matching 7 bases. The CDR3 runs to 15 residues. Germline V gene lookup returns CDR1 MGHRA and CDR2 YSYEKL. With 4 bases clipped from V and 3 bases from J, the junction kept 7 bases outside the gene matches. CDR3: CASSRVVGGTDTQYF. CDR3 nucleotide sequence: TGCGCCAGCAGCCGGGTCGTGGGGGGGACAGATACGCAGTATTTT.